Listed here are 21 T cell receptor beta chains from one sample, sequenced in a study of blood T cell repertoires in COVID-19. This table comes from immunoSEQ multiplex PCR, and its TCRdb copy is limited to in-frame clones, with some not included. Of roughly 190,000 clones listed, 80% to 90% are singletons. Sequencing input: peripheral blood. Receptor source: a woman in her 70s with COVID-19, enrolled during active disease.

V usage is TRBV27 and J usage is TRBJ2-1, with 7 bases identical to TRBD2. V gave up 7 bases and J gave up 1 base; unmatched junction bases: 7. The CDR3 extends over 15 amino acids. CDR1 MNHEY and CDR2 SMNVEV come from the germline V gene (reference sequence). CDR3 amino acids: CASTSRERSYNEQFF. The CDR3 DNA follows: TGTGCCAGCACGTCGCGGGAGCGTTCCTACAATGAGCAGTTCTTC.

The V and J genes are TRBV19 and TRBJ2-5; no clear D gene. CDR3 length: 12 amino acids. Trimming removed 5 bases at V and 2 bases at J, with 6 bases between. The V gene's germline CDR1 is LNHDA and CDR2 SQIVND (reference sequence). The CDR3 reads CASSDFQETQYF. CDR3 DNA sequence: TGTGCCAGTAGTGACTTTCAAGAGACCCAGTACTTC.

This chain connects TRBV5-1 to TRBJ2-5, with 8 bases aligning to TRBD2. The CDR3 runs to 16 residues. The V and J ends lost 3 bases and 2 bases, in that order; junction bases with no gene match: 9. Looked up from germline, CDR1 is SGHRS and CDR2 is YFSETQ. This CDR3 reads CASSSVAGREQETQYF. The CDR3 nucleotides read TGCGCCAGCAGCTCGGTGGCCGGGAGGGAACAAGAGACCCAGTACTTC.

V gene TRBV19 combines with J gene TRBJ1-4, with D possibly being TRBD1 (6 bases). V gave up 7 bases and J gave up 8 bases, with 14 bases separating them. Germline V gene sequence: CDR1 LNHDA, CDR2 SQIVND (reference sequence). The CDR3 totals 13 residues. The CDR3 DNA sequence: TGTGCCAGTATGGACAGCGTAATCGAAAAACTGTTTTTT. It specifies CASMDSVIEKLFF.

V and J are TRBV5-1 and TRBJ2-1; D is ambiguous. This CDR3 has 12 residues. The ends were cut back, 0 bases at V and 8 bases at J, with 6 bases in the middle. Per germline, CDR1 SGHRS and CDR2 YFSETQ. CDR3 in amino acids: CASSLAADEQFF. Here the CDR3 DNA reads TGCGCCAGCAGCTTGGCCGCAGATGAGCAGTTCTTC.

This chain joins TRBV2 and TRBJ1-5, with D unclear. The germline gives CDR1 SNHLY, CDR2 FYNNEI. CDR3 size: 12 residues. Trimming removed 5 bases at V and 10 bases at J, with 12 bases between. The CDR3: CASSPVVPPQHF. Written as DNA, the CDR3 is TGTGCCAGCAGTCCGGTGGTCCCCCCCCAGCATTTT. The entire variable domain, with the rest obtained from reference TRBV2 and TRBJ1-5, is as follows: EPEVTQTPSHQVTQMGQEVILRCVPISNHLYFYWYRQILGQKVEFLVSFYNNEISEKSEIFDDQFSVERPDGSNFTLKIRSTKLEDSAMYFCASSPVVPPQHFGDGTRLSIL.

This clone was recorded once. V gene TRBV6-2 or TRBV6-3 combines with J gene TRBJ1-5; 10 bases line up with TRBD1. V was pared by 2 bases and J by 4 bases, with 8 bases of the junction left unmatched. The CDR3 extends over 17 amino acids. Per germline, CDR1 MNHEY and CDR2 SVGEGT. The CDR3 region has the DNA TGTGCCAGCAGTTACCGGGGACAGGGGCTAGTAAATCAGCCCCAGCATTTT. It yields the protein CASSYRGQGLVNQPQHF.

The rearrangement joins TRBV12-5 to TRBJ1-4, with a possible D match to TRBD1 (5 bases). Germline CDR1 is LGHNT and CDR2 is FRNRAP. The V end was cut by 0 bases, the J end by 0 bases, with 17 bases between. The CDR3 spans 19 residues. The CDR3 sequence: CASGLVNRQGIATNEKLFF. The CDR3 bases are TGTGCTAGTGGTTTGGTAAATCGGCAGGGAATTGCAACTAATGAAAAACTGTTTTTT.

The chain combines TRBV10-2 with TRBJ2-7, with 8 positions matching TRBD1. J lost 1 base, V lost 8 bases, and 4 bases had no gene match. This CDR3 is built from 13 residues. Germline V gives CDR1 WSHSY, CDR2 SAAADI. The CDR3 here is CASSQGASYEQYV. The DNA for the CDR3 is TGCGCCAGCTCGCAGGGGGCGTCCTACGAGCAGTACGTC.

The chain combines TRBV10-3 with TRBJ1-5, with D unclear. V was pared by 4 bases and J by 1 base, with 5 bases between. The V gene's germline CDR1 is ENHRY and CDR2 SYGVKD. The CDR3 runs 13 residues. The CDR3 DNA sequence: TGTGCCATCAGTGTACAAAGCAATCAGCCCCAGCATTTT. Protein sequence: CAISVQSNQPQHF.

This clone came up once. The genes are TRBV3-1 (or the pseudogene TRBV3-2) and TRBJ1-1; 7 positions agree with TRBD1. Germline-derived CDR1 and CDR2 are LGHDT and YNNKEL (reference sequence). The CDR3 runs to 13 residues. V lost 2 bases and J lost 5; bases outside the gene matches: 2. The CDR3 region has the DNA TGTGCCAGCAGCCAAAGGGGGCTAACTGAAGCTTTCTTT. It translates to CASSQRGLTEAFF.

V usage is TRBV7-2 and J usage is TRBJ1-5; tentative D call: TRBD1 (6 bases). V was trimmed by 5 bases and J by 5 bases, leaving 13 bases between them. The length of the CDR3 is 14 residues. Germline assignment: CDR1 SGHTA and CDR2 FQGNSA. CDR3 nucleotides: TGTGCCAGCAGCCCTCGACAGGAGTATCAGCCCCAGCATTTT. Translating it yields CASSPRQEYQPQHF.

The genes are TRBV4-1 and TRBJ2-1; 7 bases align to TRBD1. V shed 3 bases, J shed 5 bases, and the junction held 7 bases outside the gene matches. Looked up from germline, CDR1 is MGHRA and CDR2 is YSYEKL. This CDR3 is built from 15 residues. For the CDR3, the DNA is TGCGCCAGCAGCCAGACAGGGACCGCCAACAATGAGCAGTTCTTC. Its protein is CASSQTGTANNEQFF.

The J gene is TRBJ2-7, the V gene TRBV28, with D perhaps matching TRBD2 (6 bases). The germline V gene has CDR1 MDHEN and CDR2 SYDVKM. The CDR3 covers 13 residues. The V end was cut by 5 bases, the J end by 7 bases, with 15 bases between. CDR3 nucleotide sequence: TGTGCCAGCAGTACGGGGGAAACTGGGGAGCAGTACTTC. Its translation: CASSTGETGEQYF.

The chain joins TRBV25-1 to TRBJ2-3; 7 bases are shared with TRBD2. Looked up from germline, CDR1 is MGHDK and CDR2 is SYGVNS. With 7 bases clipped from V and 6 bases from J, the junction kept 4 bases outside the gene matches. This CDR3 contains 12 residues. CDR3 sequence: CASKGGRDTQYF. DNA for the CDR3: TGTGCCAGCAAGGGAGGGAGGGATACGCAGTATTTT.

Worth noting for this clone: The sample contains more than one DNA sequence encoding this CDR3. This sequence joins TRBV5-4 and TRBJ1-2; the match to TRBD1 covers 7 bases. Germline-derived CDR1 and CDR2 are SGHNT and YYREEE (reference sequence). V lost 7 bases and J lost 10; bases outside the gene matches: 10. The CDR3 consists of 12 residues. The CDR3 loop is CASRRDSTTYTF. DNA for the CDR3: TGTGCCAGCCGCCGGGACAGTACTACCTACACCTTC.

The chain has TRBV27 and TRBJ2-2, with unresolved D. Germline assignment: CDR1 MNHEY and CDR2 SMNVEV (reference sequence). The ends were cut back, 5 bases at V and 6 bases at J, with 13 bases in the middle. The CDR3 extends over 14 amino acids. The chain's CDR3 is CASSPQTLAGELFF. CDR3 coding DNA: TGTGCCAGCAGTCCCCAAACCCTAGCCGGGGAGCTGTTTTTT.

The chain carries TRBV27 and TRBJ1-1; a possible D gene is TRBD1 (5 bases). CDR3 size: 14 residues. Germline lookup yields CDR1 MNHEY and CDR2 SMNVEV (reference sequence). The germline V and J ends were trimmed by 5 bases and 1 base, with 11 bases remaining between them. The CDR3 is CASSRRQGNTEAFF. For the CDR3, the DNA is TGTGCCAGCAGTCGTCGCCAGGGGAACACTGAAGCTTTCTTT.

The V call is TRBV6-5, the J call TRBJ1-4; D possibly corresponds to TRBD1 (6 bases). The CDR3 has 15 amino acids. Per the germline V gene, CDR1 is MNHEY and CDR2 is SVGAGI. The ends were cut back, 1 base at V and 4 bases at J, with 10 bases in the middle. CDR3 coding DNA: TGTGCCAGCAGTTACTTCAGGGGCGTTAATGAAAAACTGTTTTTT. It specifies CASSYFRGVNEKLFF.

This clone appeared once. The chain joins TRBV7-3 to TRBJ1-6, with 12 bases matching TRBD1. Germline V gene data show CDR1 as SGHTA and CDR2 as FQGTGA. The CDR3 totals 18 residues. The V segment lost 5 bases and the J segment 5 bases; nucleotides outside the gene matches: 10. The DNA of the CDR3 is TGTGCCAGCAGCCTCGGGACAGGGGGCCCGGAAAATAATTCACCCCTCCACTTT. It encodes CASSLGTGGPENNSPLHF.

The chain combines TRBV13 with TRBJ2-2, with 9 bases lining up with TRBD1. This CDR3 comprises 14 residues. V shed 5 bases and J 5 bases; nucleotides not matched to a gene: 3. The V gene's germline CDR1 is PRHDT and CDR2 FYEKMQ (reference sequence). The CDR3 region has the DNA TGTGCCAGCAGCCTGACAGGGGGGACCGGGGAGCTGTTTTTT. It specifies CASSLTGGTGELFF.